The rows below give T cell receptor beta chains drawn from one sample of a study of T cells in Graves' hyperthyroidism and ophthalmopathy. TCRdb reanalysed the multiplex PCR reads using MiXCR and keeps one entry per CDR3 protein. Altogether 550,000 to 800,000 distinct CDR3 sequences are present, 17% being singletons, with the ten largest covering 15%. Sequencing used blood. All receptors derive from a man in his forties or fifties with Graves' hyperthyroidism. Each CDR3 is given with its conserved first and last residue. A D gene is named only where the DNA matches it firmly. Size tells how often a clone was seen (once, few, many) or the class of an expanded clone, and some rows leave it out.

J,D,size,V,CDR3,DNA
TRBJ2-7,-,once,TRBV20-1,CSARPDYLLKQYF,TGCAGTGCTAGACCAGACTATCTTTTGAAGCAGTACTTC
TRBJ2-3,TRBD2,once,TRBV20-1,CSARKRLAVPSDTQYF,TGCAGTGCTAGAAAGCGACTAGCGGTTCCGTCAGATACGCAGTATTTT
TRBJ2-7,TRBD2,few,TRBV30,CAWSVLGGGRAEQYF,TGTGCCTGGAGTGTACTGGGCGGGGGACGGGCCGAGCAGTACTTC
TRBJ1-1,-,many,TRBV2,CASTRGQNYEACF,TGTGCCAGCACTAGAGGACAGAACTATGAAGCTTGCTTT
TRBJ2-4,TRBD1,-,TRBV10-3,CAIRPGQGVGAKNIQYF,TGTGCCATCAGGCCGGGACAGGGGGTTGGGGCCAAAAACATTCAGTACTTC
TRBJ2-2,-,few,TRBV18,CASSPPVGGQNTGELFF,TGTGCCAGCTCACCACCGGTCGGGGGGCAGAACACCGGGGAGCTGTTTTTT
TRBJ2-3,-,many,TRBV14,CASSHRESTDTQYF,TGTGCCAGCAGCCATCGGGAAAGCACAGATACGCAGTATTTT
TRBJ1-5,-,-,TRBV7-2,CASSISGTGNQPQHF,TGTGCCAGCAGCATATCCGGGACGGGCAATCAGCCCCAGCATTTT
TRBJ1-1,TRBD1,-,TRBV19,CASSFRTGGPSLNTEAFF,TGTGCCAGTAGTTTTCGGACAGGGGGCCCCTCGCTGAACACTGAAGCTTTCTTT
TRBJ2-5,TRBD2,many,TRBV28,CASREIGTSGSGGQETQYF,TGTGCCAGCAGGGAAATCGGGACTAGCGGGAGTGGGGGCCAAGAGACCCAGTACTTC
TRBJ2-7,-,many,TRBV2,CASRPGSGYEQYF,TGTGCCAGCCGCCCCGGGTCAGGCTACGAGCAGTACTTC
TRBJ2-1,-,many,TRBV28,CASRKPGVDEQFF,TGTGCCAGCAGGAAACCCGGGGTCGATGAGCAGTTCTTC
TRBJ2-3,TRBD2,-,TRBV7-9,CASTLSGSTDTQYF,TGTGCCAGCACCCTTAGCGGGAGTACGGATACGCAGTATTTT
TRBJ2-6,-,-,TRBV6-2/TRBV6-3,CASSSTTYPGANVLTF,TGTGCCAGCAGTTCGACGACCTACCCTGGGGCCAACGTCCTGACTTTC
TRBJ2-5,-,many,TRBV12-3/TRBV12-4,CASSPEKETQYF,TGTGCCAGCAGTCCAGAGAAAGAGACCCAGTACTTC
TRBJ2-3,-,many,TRBV27,CASRGRVFSFSTDTQYF,TGTGCCAGCAGGGGCAGGGTCTTCTCGTTTAGCACAGATACGCAGTATTTT
TRBJ2-1,TRBD1,few,TRBV3-1,CASSPQVGQGDEQFF,TGTGCCAGCAGCCCACAAGTAGGACAGGGCGATGAGCAGTTCTTC
TRBJ1-1,TRBD1,many,TRBV28,CASSRDRGNTEAFF,TGTGCCAGCAGCAGAGACAGGGGGAACACTGAAGCTTTCTTT
TRBJ2-7,TRBD1,few,TRBV29-1,CSVGGTGFYEQYF,TGCAGCGTTGGGGGGACAGGGTTTTACGAGCAGTACTTC
TRBJ1-1,-,-,TRBV6-2/TRBV6-3,CASTNIPAVGMNTEAFF,TGTGCCAGCACCAACATTCCGGCGGTCGGGATGAACACTGAAGCTTTCTTT
TRBJ2-7,-,-,TRBV20-1,CSANMNGGYEQYF,TGCAGTGCAAATATGAACGGGGGCTACGAGCAGTACTTC
TRBJ2-2,TRBD1,-,TRBV18,CASSGGQDTGELFF,TGTGCCAGCTCTGGGGGACAGGACACCGGGGAGCTGTTTTTT
TRBJ1-2,TRBD1,few,TRBV20-1,CSARGSGGQGRGFNYGYTF,TGCAGTGCTAGAGGTAGTGGAGGACAGGGTCGGGGTTTTAACTATGGCTACACCTTC
TRBJ1-3,-,many,TRBV6-5,CASSYDQSSGNTIYF,TGTGCCAGCAGTTACGATCAGAGCTCTGGAAACACCATATATTTT
TRBJ1-6,TRBD1,few,TRBV27,CASSLSSGTGRYNSPLHF,TGTGCCAGCAGTTTATCTTCGGGGACAGGGAGGTATAATTCACCCCTCCACTTT
TRBJ2-1,TRBD1,-,TRBV4-3,CASSQDGTGSNEQFF,TGCGCCAGCAGCCAAGACGGGACAGGGAGCAATGAGCAGTTCTTC
TRBJ2-6,TRBD1,few,TRBV28,CASRGTGDSGANVLTF,TGTGCCAGCAGGGGGACAGGGGACTCTGGGGCCAACGTCCTGACTTTC
TRBJ2-1,TRBD2,many,TRBV2,CASTAYSLASSYNEQFF,TGTGCCAGCACTGCTTACTCACTAGCGAGCTCCTACAATGAGCAGTTCTTC
TRBJ1-2,TRBD1,many,TRBV27,CASRRQGNDGYTF,TGTGCCAGCAGAAGACAGGGAAATGATGGCTACACCTTC
TRBJ1-2,-,few,TRBV28,CASAFGGANYGYTF,TGTGCCTCTGCCTTCGGGGGAGCTAACTATGGCTACACCTTC
TRBJ2-3,TRBD1,-,TRBV29-1,CSVEGQSGDTQYF,TGCAGCGTTGAGGGACAGTCGGGAGATACGCAGTATTTT
TRBJ2-1,-,many,TRBV12-3/TRBV12-4,CASSFPGSNEQFF,TGTGCCAGCAGTTTTCCTGGTAGCAATGAGCAGTTCTTC
TRBJ2-7,TRBD2,few,TRBV30,CAWSGGLAGGEQYF,TGTGCCTGGAGTGGGGGACTAGCGGGAGGCGAGCAGTACTTC
TRBJ1-2,TRBD1,few,TRBV28,CASSLGDRRAPYGYTF,TGTGCCAGCAGTTTAGGGGACAGGAGGGCCCCCTATGGCTACACCTTC
TRBJ2-3,TRBD2,many,TRBV5-1,CASSRPSGDTDTQYF,TGCGCCAGCAGCCGGCCTAGCGGGGACACAGATACGCAGTATTTT
TRBJ2-7,-,-,TRBV20-1,CSAMPQGRDEQYF,TGCAGTGCTATGCCCCAGGGGAGGGACGAGCAGTACTTC
TRBJ1-2,-,many,TRBV6-2/TRBV6-3,CASSYPTRQTNYGYTF,TGTGCCAGCAGTTACCCCACTCGACAGACTAACTATGGCTACACCTTC
TRBJ2-2,TRBD1,-,TRBV5-8,CASSTDRATGELFF,TGTGCCAGCAGCACAGACAGGGCCACCGGGGAGCTGTTTTTT
TRBJ1-5,-,-,TRBV6-1,CASRITGPEQPQHF,TGTGCCAGCAGGATCACAGGGCCCGAACAGCCCCAGCATTTT
TRBJ2-7,-,few,TRBV7-2,CASSCSEGPEQYF,TGTGCCAGCAGTTGCTCAGAAGGGCCCGAGCAGTACTTC
TRBJ1-5,TRBD1,few,TRBV20-1,CSAFPGQEFQPQHF,TGCAGTGCGTTCCCGGGACAGGAATTTCAGCCCCAGCATTTT
TRBJ2-1,TRBD2,-,TRBV5-6,CASSGSGRAYNEQFF,TGTGCCAGCAGCGGCAGCGGGAGGGCCTACAATGAGCAGTTCTTC
TRBJ2-7,TRBD2,few,TRBV2,CASKAGGDYEQYF,TGTGCCAGCAAGGCGGGAGGGGACTACGAGCAGTACTTC
TRBJ2-3,-,many,TRBV12-3/TRBV12-4,CASTPRVRNTQYF,TGTGCCAGCACCCCGAGGGTTAGAAATACGCAGTATTTT
TRBJ1-5,-,many,TRBV19,CASSPPSWGPQHF,TGTGCCAGTAGTCCACCGTCCTGGGGGCCCCAGCATTTT
TRBJ2-7,TRBD1,few,TRBV28,CASSTHRGLNSYEQYF,TGTGCCAGCAGTACCCACAGGGGCCTAAACTCCTACGAGCAGTACTTC
TRBJ2-5,TRBD1,-,TRBV5-6,CASSWGRDRAQETQYF,TGTGCCAGCAGCTGGGGCCGGGACAGGGCCCAAGAGACCCAGTACTTC
TRBJ1-2,-,many,TRBV6-6,CASSYSAGWNGYTF,TGTGCCAGCAGTTACTCGGCAGGGTGGAATGGCTACACCTTC
TRBJ2-2,-,-,TRBV30,CAWSRGGGAGTGELFF,TGTGCCTGGAGTCGGGGAGGGGGGGCTGGCACCGGGGAGCTGTTTTTT
TRBJ2-7,TRBD2,many,TRBV6-6,CASSYGLAGTEQYF,TGTGCCAGCAGTTACGGACTAGCGGGAACCGAGCAGTACTTC
TRBJ2-1,-,-,TRBV30,CAWSKKGPNEQFF,TGTGCCTGGAGCAAAAAGGGGCCCAATGAGCAGTTCTTC
TRBJ1-1,-,many,TRBV5-5,CASSLAERGTEAFF,TGTGCCAGCAGCTTGGCGGAGAGGGGCACTGAAGCTTTCTTT
TRBJ2-3,TRBD2,few,TRBV7-9,CASSLTSGRDTQYF,TGTGCCAGCAGCTTAACTAGCGGGAGGGATACGCAGTATTTT
TRBJ2-7,-,many,TRBV7-2,CASSVGGTPAEQYF,TGTGCCAGCAGCGTAGGAGGGACGCCAGCCGAGCAGTACTTC
TRBJ2-7,-,many,TRBV18,CASSPETGSSYEQYF,TGTGCCAGCTCACCGGAGACCGGGTCCTCCTACGAGCAGTACTTC
TRBJ2-7,TRBD2,-,TRBV28,CASRVSGGTSLQQYF,TGTGCCAGCAGGGTCAGCGGGGGAACCTCTCTCCAGCAGTACTTC
TRBJ2-7,TRBD1,few,TRBV10-1,CASSLLTGTGSNEQYF,TGCGCCAGCAGCCTATTAACAGGGACAGGGAGCAACGAGCAGTACTTC